What follows describes a single TCR beta chain. Its target is unknown. This sample was taken from a study of CD8 T cells in ankylosing spondylitis. For TCR beta, libraries came from quantitative 5'-RACE with molecular barcodes. A single record per CDR3 protein comes from TCRdb applying MiXCR to the 5' RACE reads. The table has about 160,000 distinct CDR3 sequences, around a tenth seen once. V lost 7 bases to trimming and J lost 1 base, with 13 bases between them. The CDR3 loop spans 14 amino acids. CDR1 is SGHTA, CDR2 FQGNSA, per germline. Regarding the study as a whole: Relatively scarce in peripheral blood, disease-linked clones were CD8+. Among TCR beta sequences, a motif of under ten highly homologous variants appeared characteristic of ankylosing spondylitis blood.

The clonotype originates from a female donor with ankylosing spondylitis or in good health (not recorded which). Sequenced sample: blood, either unsorted or a sorted T cell fraction (not recorded which). The chain recombines TRBV7-2 with TRBJ1-1; the D gene is possibly TRBD1 (6 bases). This chain's CDR3 is CASTLGGPNTEAFF. DNA of the CDR3: TGTGCCAGCACTTTAGGGGGGCCGAACACTGAAGCTTTCTTT. Complete variable domain (other parts from reference TRBV7-2 and TRBJ1-1): GAGVSQSPSNKVTEKGKDVELRCDPISGHTALYWYRQSLGQGLEFLIYFQGNSAPDKSGLPSDRFSAERTGGSVSTLTIQRTQQEDSAVYLCASTLGGPNTEAFFGQGTRLTVV.